The 28 T cell receptor beta chains given below trace back to one sample, sequenced in a study of cytomegalovirus exposure and HLA in healthy donors. The PCR contained 60 Vbeta and 13 Jbeta primers. Measured with immunoSEQ multiplex PCR; TCRdb has only the in-frame clones, and not every one. The table lists about 210,000 clones, around four fifths of them singletons. Sequenced input: PBMCs. These receptors were obtained from a man aged 40-50 years in good health and CMV-seropositive.

This clone was picked up a small number of times. V and J are TRBV11-2 and TRBJ2-1; the match to TRBD2 covers 10 bases. Germline V gives CDR1 SGHAT, CDR2 FQNNGV. The CDR3 consists of 17 residues. The J segment lost 3 bases and the V segment lost 5 bases, leaving 10 bases of the junction unmatched. The CDR3 DNA sequence: TGTGCCAGCAGCCTACAATCGGCTAGCGGGGGCTACAATGAGCAGTTCTTC. It translates to CASSLQSASGGYNEQFF.

The table lists this clone with a few counts. The J gene is TRBJ2-5, the V gene TRBV28; weak D call: TRBD2 (6 bases). The V and J ends lost 4 bases and 4 bases respectively, with 19 bases between them. Germline lookup yields CDR1 MDHEN and CDR2 SYDVKM. CDR3 length: 16 amino acids. The CDR3 region is CASSSRRALAGETQYF. CDR3 in DNA: TGTGCCAGCAGTTCCCGGAGGGCCTTAGCTGGAGAGACCCAGTACTTC. Complete variable domain (other parts from reference TRBV28 and TRBJ2-5): DVKVTQSSRYLVKRTGEKVFLECVQDMDHENMFWYRQDPGLGLRLIYFSYDVKMKEKGDIPEGYSVSREKKERFSLILESASTNQTSMYLCASSSRRALAGETQYFGPGTRLLVL.

This clone has a single count. The genes are TRBV30 and TRBJ1-1; D remains ambiguous. Trimming took off 0 bases at V and 2 bases at J, with 4 bases between the two ends. Germline V gives CDR1 GTSNPN, CDR2 SVGIG (reference sequence). The CDR3 is 12 amino acids. The CDR3 DNA sequence: TGTGCCTGGAGTGTCCCTAACACTGAAGCTTTCTTT. Its protein is CAWSVPNTEAFF.

This clone was found a few times. The V gene is TRBV5-8, the J gene TRBJ1-1; possibly TRBD1 for D (5 bases). The V end was cut by 0 bases, the J end by 1 base, with 16 bases between. There are 17 residues in the CDR3. Germline CDR1 is SGHTS and CDR2 is YDEGEE. The CDR3 coding sequence is TGTGCCAGCAGCTTGGCACCCAGGGTAGGAGAGAACACTGAAGCTTTCTTT. Its translation is CASSLAPRVGENTEAFF. The variable domain in full, with the rest retrieved from reference TRBV5-8 and TRBJ1-1, is EAGVTQSPTHLIKTRGQQATLRCSPISGHTSVYWYQQALGLGLQFLLWYDEGEERNRGNFPPRFSGRQFPNYSSELNVNALELEDSALYLCASSLAPRVGENTEAFFGQGTRLTVV.

This clone has more than one count but fewer than ten. The V and J genes are TRBV6-4 and TRBJ2-7, with TRBD2 identical over 7 bases. The germline CDR1 and CDR2 sequences are MRHNA and SNTAGT. The CDR3 contains 19 residues. Trimming at V came to 4 bases and at J to 2 bases, leaving 20 bases not matched to a gene. In DNA form, the CDR3 reads TGTGCCAGCAGTGTGGGCGGTGAGGCAGCGGGAAGGGGAACCTACGAGCAGTACTTC. Protein product: CASSVGGEAAGRGTYEQYF.

V gene TRBV10-3 combines with J gene TRBJ2-7; TRBD2 matches 10 bases. CDR1 ENHRY and CDR2 SYGVKD come from the germline V gene. The CDR3 totals 14 residues. The junction had 1 base not matched to a gene; V was cut back by 5 bases and J by 0 bases. CDR3 nucleotide sequence: TGTGCCATCAGTTCTAGCGGGAGCTCCTACGAGCAGTACTTC. This translates into CAISSSGSSYEQYF.

The DNA for the CDR3 is TGTGCCAGCAGCCCTGGAACAGGGGGCCAGGCTTTCTTT. This translates into CASSPGTGGQAFF. The genes are TRBV7-2 and TRBJ1-1, with 9 bases aligning to TRBD1. The germline V gene has CDR1 SGHTA and CDR2 FQGNSA. J lost 11 bases, V lost 5 bases, and 9 bases had no gene match. This CDR3 region has 13 residues. Full variable domain (rest looked up from reference TRBV7-2 and TRBJ1-1): GAGVSQSPSNKVTEKGKDVELRCDPISGHTALYWYRQSLGQGLEFLIYFQGNSAPDKSGLPSDRFSAERTGGSVSTLTIQRTQQEDSAVYLCASSPGTGGQAFFGQGTRLTVV.

The chain links TRBV9 to TRBJ2-1; perhaps TRBD2 as D (6 bases). Trimming cost V 0 bases and J 1 base, with 17 bases left between them. Germline V gene sequence: CDR1 SGDLS, CDR2 YYNGEE. The CDR3 spans 18 residues. CDR3: CASSVETATSSSYNEQFF. The CDR3 DNA reads TGTGCCAGCAGCGTAGAAACAGCCACTAGCAGTTCCTACAATGAGCAGTTCTTC.

The chain carries TRBV5-1 and TRBJ2-1; 8 bases match TRBD1. The CDR3 loop spans 13 amino acids. V dropped 6 bases and J dropped 9; count of bases not matched to a gene: 8. Germline V lookup: CDR1 SGHRS, CDR2 YFSETQ. DNA for the CDR3: TGCGCCAGCACCCTGGACAGGGTGGCTGAGCAGTTCTTC. Protein sequence: CASTLDRVAEQFF.

This clone was recorded a few times. The rearrangement uses TRBV7-9 and TRBJ1-2; D is ambiguous. CDR1 SEHNR and CDR2 FQNEAQ come from the germline V gene (reference sequence). V was clipped by 1 base and J by 3 bases, with 9 bases between them. CDR3 length: 14 residues. The CDR3 nucleotides are TGTGCCAGCAGCTTAGGAGAGCACCACTATGGCTACACCTTC. This codes for CASSLGEHHYGYTF.

This clone was seen a few times. The DNA of the CDR3 is TGTGCCAGCAGAACAGGGGCGAACACTGAAGCTTTCTTT. This translates into CASRTGANTEAFF. The chain couples TRBV6-6 to TRBJ1-1, with 7 bases that match TRBD1. In germline, CDR1 is MNHNY, CDR2 SVGAGI (reference sequence). The CDR3 contains 13 residues. Losses at the gene ends were 6 bases for V and 1 base for J; bases not matched to a gene: 2.

This chain joins TRBV19 and TRBJ1-1, with D unresolved. Looked up from germline, CDR1 is LNHDA and CDR2 is SQIVND (reference sequence). V lost 5 bases and J 5 bases, leaving 15 bases between the germline ends. The length of the CDR3 is 14 residues. The CDR3 protein is CASSSGSRRTEAFF. CDR3 nucleotide sequence: TGTGCCAGTAGTTCAGGAAGCCGCCGAACTGAAGCTTTCTTT.

The chain carries TRBV5-4 and TRBJ2-1; 9 bases agree with TRBD2. In germline, CDR1 is SGHNT, CDR2 YYREEE (reference sequence). With 0 bases clipped from V and 2 bases from J, the junction kept 3 bases outside the gene matches. The CDR3 spans 16 residues. CDR3 region: CASSLGAGGAYNEQFF. CDR3 coding DNA: TGTGCCAGCAGCTTGGGGGCGGGGGGGGCCTACAATGAGCAGTTCTTC.

DNA of the CDR3: TGTGCCACCGACACCCGGGACAGGGATAACTACGAGCAGTACTTC. As protein: CATDTRDRDNYEQYF. The chain is built from TRBV21-1 and TRBJ2-7; the D segment call TRBD1 is taken from the table without a DNA check. TRBV21-1 represents a pseudogene. CDR3 length equals 15 residues.

The rearrangement joins TRBV28 to TRBJ2-2; 9 nucleotides align to TRBD2. CDR3 length equals 17 residues. The J segment lost 4 bases and the V segment lost 6 bases, leaving 12 bases of the junction unmatched. Germline CDR1 and CDR2: MDHEN and SYDVKM. CDR3 nucleotides: TGTGCCAGCAGACATCCGCCTGGGACTAGCAGCACCGGGGAGCTGTTTTTT. It codes for CASRHPPGTSSTGELFF.

A single count supports this clone. This chain uses TRBV6-5 with TRBJ2-5; 9 bases match TRBD1. The germline gives CDR1 MNHEY, CDR2 SVGAGI. Trimming took 6 bases from V and 5 from J; bases not matched to a gene: 7. This CDR3 region has 14 residues. This CDR3 is CASREQGAGETQYF. The CDR3 DNA sequence: TGTGCCAGCAGAGAACAGGGGGCCGGCGAGACCCAGTACTTC.

This clone was detected once. The rearrangement uses TRBV7-2 and TRBJ1-2; 9 nucleotides align to TRBD1. This CDR3 contains 14 residues. J was trimmed by 13 bases and V by 5 bases; bases with no gene match: 14. Germline CDR1 reads SGHTA; CDR2 reads FQGNSA. The CDR3, as DNA: TGTGCCAGCAGCCAGGCGGGACAGGGTCATAACTCCACCTTC. Translated: CASSQAGQGHNSTF.

The V gene is TRBV7-2, the J gene TRBJ2-1, with TRBD2 matching over 10 bases. Germline V CDR1 and CDR2: SGHTA, FQGNSA. The trim removed 5 bases at V and 9 bases at J, leaving 10 bases unmatched. CDR3 size: 15 residues. The CDR3 protein is CASSPLAGVVSEQFF. The CDR3 coding sequence is TGTGCCAGCAGCCCTCTAGCGGGAGTGGTAAGTGAGCAGTTCTTC.

This clone was recorded a few times. The V gene is TRBV6-1, the J gene TRBJ1-2; no clear D gene. CDR3 length: 15 residues. In germline, CDR1 is MNHNS, CDR2 SASEGT. The V gene lost 0 bases and the J gene lost 6 bases, with 14 bases spanning the gap. The CDR3 region has the DNA TGTGCCAGCAGTGAAGCCGGCGGGCTTGGGGATGGCTACACCTTC. Residues: CASSEAGGLGDGYTF.

J is TRBJ2-3 and V is TRBV5-1, with a weak D call TRBD2 (5 bases). This CDR3 region has 14 residues. Trimming cost V 6 bases and J 0 bases, with 11 bases left between them. CDR1 and CDR2 (germline): SGHRS, YFSETQ. The CDR3 DNA reads as TGCGCCAGCAAATTTGGACTTAGCACAGATACGCAGTATTTT. Translated, it gives CASKFGLSTDTQYF. Variable domain in full (rest from reference TRBV5-1 and TRBJ2-3): KAGVTQTPRYLIKTRGQQVTLSCSPISGHRSVSWYQQTPGQGLQFLFEYFSETQRNKGNFPGRFSGRQFSNSRSEMNVSTLELGDSALYLCASKFGLSTDTQYFGPGTRLTVL.

The chain has TRBV19 and TRBJ2-1, with D possibly being TRBD2 (6 bases). The CDR3 is made up of 13 amino acids. The ends were cut back, 0 bases at V and 9 bases at J, with 9 bases in the middle. Germline lookup yields CDR1 LNHDA and CDR2 SQIVND (reference sequence). CDR3 sequence: CASSIEGGFEQFF. DNA for the CDR3: TGTGCCAGTAGTATAGAAGGAGGGTTTGAGCAGTTCTTC.

The rearrangement links TRBV10-2 to TRBJ1-1; 8 positions match TRBD1. The CDR3 contains 15 residues. The germline V gene has CDR1 WSHSY and CDR2 SAAADI. With 6 bases clipped from V and 3 bases from J, the junction kept 9 bases outside the gene matches. The CDR3 DNA reads TGCGCCAGCAGATGGACAGGGTTGGGTGACACTGAAGCTTTCTTT. It translates to CASRWTGLGDTEAFF.

A single count supports this clone. V usage is TRBV11-3 and J usage is TRBJ2-1; 10 positions agree with TRBD2. The CDR3 has 15 residues. Germline CDR1 SGHNT, CDR2 YENEEA. V shed 5 bases and J 2 bases; nucleotides not matched to a gene: 3. CDR3 sequence: CASSLSGRPYNEQFF. CDR3 bases: TGTGCCAGCAGCCTTAGCGGGAGGCCCTACAATGAGCAGTTCTTC.

The rearrangement uses TRBV19 and TRBJ1-2, with 10 nucleotides matching TRBD1. This CDR3 region has 14 residues. CDR1 LNHDA and CDR2 SQIVND come from the germline V gene (reference sequence). After removal of 6 bases from V and 2 bases from J, the junction contained 3 bases not matched to a gene. CDR3 loop: CASRTDRGNYGYTF. DNA of the CDR3: TGTGCCAGTAGGACGGACAGGGGGAACTATGGCTACACCTTC.

The chain carries TRBV5-1 and TRBJ2-3; a possible D gene is TRBD2 (5 bases). V was pared by 5 bases and J by 3 bases, with 10 bases between. Germline V lookup: CDR1 SGHRS, CDR2 YFSETQ. The CDR3 consists of 13 residues. The CDR3 coding sequence is TGCGCCAGCAGAGGTCGGGAAACAGATACGCAGTATTTT. Translation: CASRGRETDTQYF.

This clone came up a few times. V and J are TRBV19 and TRBJ1-1; D gene ambiguous. The CDR3 contains 14 residues. V was cut by 8 bases and J by 4 bases, with 17 bases left in between. Germline CDR1 and CDR2: LNHDA and SQIVND (reference sequence). In DNA form, the CDR3 reads TGTGCCAGTTTGGGGTTTATTGGGAGCACTGAAGCTTTCTTT. It specifies CASLGFIGSTEAFF. Looking up the rest from reference TRBV19 and TRBJ1-1 gives the full variable domain: DGGITQSPKYLFRKEGQNVTLSCEQNLNHDAMYWYRQDPGQGLRLIYYSQIVNDFQKGDIAEGYSVSREKKESFPLTVTSAQKNPTAFYLCASLGFIGSTEAFFGQGTRLTVV.

V is TRBV2 and J is TRBJ2-2; D is unresolved. In germline, CDR1 is SNHLY, CDR2 FYNNEI. Trimming left V 3 bases short and J 7 bases short, with 9 bases between. The CDR3 is 13 residues long. The CDR3: CASSDFAFGELFF. CDR3 bases: TGTGCCAGCAGTGATTTCGCGTTCGGGGAGCTGTTTTTT.

In its sample, this clone was seen once. The CDR3 spells CASSTYDRADEKLFF. The CDR3 region has the DNA TGTGCCAGCAGCACTTACGACAGGGCGGACGAAAAACTGTTTTTT. The V and J genes are TRBV7-9 and TRBJ1-4, with TRBD1 matching 7 bases. J was trimmed by 8 bases and V by 5 bases; bases with no gene match: 11. The germline V gene encodes CDR1 SEHNR and CDR2 FQNEAQ (reference sequence). This CDR3 is 15 amino acids long.